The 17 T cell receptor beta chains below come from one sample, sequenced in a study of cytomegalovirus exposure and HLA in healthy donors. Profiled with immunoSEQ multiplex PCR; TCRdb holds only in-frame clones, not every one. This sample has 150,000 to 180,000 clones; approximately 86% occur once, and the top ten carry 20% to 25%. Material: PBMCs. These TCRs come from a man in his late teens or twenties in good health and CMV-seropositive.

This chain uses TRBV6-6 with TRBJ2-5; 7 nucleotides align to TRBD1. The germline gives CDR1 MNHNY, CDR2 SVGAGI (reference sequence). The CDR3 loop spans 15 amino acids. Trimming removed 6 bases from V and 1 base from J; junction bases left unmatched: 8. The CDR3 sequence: CASSPTGIGQETQYF. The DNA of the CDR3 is TGTGCCAGCAGCCCGACAGGGATAGGCCAAGAGACCCAGTACTTC.

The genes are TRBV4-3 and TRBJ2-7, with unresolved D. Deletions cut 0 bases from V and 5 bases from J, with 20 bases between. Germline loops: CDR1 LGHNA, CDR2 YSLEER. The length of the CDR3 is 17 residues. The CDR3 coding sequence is TGCGCCAGCAGCCAAGATTACATCGCCTCATTGGTCCACGAGCAGTACTTC. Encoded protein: CASSQDYIASLVHEQYF.

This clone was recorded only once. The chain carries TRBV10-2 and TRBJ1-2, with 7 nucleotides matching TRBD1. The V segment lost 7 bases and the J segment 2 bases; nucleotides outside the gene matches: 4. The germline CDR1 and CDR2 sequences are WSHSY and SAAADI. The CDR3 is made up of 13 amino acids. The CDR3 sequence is CASTGQANYGYTF. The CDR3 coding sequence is TGCGCCAGCACCGGACAGGCCAACTATGGCTACACCTTC.

CDR3: CATQARVRDKRGDTQYF. In DNA, the CDR3 is TGTGCCACCCAAGCTAGGGTACGGGACAAGAGAGGAGATACGCAGTATTTT. The chain joins TRBV2 to TRBJ2-3; D possibly corresponds to TRBD1 (6 bases). CDR3 length: 17 amino acids. The V gene's germline CDR1 is SNHLY and CDR2 FYNNEI. Trimming took 10 bases from V and 5 from J, leaving 28 bases between them.

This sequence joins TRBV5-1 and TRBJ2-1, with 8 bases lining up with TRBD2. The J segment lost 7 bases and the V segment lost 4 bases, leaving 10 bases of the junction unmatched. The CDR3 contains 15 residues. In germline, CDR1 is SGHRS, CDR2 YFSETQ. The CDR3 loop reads CASSVTGTRGNEQFF. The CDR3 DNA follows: TGCGCCAGCAGCGTTACCGGGACTAGGGGGAATGAGCAGTTCTTC.

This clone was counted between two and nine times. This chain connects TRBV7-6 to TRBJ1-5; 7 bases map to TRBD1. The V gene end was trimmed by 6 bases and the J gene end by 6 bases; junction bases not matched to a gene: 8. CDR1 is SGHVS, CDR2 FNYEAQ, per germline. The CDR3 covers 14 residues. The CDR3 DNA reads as TGTGCCAGCAGTTCACAGGGGATGGGTCAGCCCCAGCATTTT. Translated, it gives CASSSQGMGQPQHF.

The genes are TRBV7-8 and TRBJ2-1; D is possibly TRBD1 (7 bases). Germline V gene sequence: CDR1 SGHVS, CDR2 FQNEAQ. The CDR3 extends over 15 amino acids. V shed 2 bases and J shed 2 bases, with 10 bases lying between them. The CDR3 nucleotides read TGTGCCAGCAGCTTACAGGGGGGCCCCTACAATGAGCAGTTCTTC. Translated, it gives CASSLQGGPYNEQFF.

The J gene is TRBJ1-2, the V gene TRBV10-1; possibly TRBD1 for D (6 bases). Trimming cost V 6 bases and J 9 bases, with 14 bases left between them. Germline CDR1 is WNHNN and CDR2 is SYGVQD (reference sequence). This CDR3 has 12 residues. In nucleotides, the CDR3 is TGCGCCAGCAGACCCCAGACAGGACGCTACACCTTC. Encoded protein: CASRPQTGRYTF.

The CDR3 sequence is CASSTNFKTLTGELFF. The CDR3 region has the DNA TGCGCCAGCAGTACTAACTTCAAAACCCTCACCGGGGAGCTGTTTTTT. The rearrangement uses TRBV4-1 and TRBJ2-2; D not resolved. CDR1 and CDR2 from the germline V gene are MGHRA and YSYEKL. This CDR3 contains 16 residues. V lost 6 bases to trimming and J lost 4 bases, with 18 bases between them.

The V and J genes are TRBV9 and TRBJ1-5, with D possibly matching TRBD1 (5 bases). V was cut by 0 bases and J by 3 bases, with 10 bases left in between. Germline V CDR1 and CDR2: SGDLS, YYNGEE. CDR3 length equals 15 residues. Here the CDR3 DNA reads TGTGCCAGCAGCGTAGACCCGGGGGTCAATCAGCCCCAGCATTTT. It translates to CASSVDPGVNQPQHF.

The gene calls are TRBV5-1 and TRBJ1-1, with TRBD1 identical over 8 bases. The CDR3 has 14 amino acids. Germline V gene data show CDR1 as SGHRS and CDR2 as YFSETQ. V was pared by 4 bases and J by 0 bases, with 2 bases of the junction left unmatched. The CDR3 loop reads CASSPGQVNTEAFF. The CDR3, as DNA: TGCGCCAGCAGCCCGGGACAGGTGAACACTGAAGCTTTCTTT.

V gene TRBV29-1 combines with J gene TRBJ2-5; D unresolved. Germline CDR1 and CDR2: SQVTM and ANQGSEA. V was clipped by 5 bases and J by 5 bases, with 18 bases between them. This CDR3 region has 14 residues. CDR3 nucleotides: TGCAGCGTTTCTTCTGCATTTAAGCGCGAGACCCAGTACTTC. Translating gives CSVSSAFKRETQYF.

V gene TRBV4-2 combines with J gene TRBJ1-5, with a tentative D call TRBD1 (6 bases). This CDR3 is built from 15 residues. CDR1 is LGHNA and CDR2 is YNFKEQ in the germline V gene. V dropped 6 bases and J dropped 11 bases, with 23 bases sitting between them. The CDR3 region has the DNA TGTGCCAGCAGTCGTGACAGGATAGGAACAACGACCCAGCATTTT. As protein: CASSRDRIGTTTQHF.

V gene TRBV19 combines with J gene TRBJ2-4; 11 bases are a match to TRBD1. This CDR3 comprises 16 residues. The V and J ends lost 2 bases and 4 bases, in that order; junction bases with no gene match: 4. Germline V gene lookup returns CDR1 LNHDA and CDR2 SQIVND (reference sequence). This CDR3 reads CASSIPGQGEKNIQYF. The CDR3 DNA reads TGTGCCAGTAGTATACCGGGACAGGGGGAAAAAAACATTCAGTACTTC. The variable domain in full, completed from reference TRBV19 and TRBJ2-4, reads DGGITQSPKYLFRKEGQNVTLSCEQNLNHDAMYWYRQDPGQGLRLIYYSQIVNDFQKGDIAEGYSVSREKKESFPLTVTSAQKNPTAFYLCASSIPGQGEKNIQYFGAGTRLSVL.

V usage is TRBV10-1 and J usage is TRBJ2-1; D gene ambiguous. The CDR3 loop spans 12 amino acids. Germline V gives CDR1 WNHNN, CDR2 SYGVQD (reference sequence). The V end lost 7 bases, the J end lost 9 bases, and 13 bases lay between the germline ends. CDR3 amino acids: CASTSPEVEQFF. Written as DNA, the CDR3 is TGCGCCAGCACCTCCCCCGAGGTTGAGCAGTTCTTC.

The CDR3 bases are TGTGCCAGTACCTCCTGGGGACAGGGGGTGAACACCGGGGAGCTGTTTTTT. It codes for CASTSWGQGVNTGELFF. J is TRBJ2-2 and V is TRBV19; 11 bases fit TRBD1. The V gene end was trimmed by 7 bases and the J gene end by 1 base; junction bases not matched to a gene: 8. CDR1 is LNHDA, CDR2 SQIVND, per germline (reference sequence). The CDR3 is made up of 17 amino acids.

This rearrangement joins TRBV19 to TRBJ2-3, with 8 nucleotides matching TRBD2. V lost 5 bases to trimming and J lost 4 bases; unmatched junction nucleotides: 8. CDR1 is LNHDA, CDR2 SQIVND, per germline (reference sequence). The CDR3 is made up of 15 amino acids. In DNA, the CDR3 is TGTGCCAGTAGTTCACCCCAGCGGGAGTCAGATACGCAGTATTTT. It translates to CASSSPQRESDTQYF.